These T cell receptor beta chains were read from a single sample in a study of T cells expressing NK-cell markers. TCRdb re-called the 5' RACE reads and gives one entry per CDR3 protein, without DNA. The sample totals 300,000 to 450,000 distinct CDR3 sequences. Material for sequencing was blood T cells: a sorted CD56 or NKG2C T cell subset, CD4+ or CD8+ T cells, or bulk PBMC T cells (not recorded which). All receptors derive from a man aged 18 to 69 in good health. Both conserved end residues are part of each CDR3.

CDR3 protein	V gene	J gene
CASSRTDYGYTF	TRBV3-1	TRBJ1-2
CSPNAGGSADTQYF	TRBV20-1	TRBJ2-3
CASSETGTAGELFF	TRBV5-1	TRBJ2-2
CASTRNRNEKLFF	TRBV12-3/TRBV12-4	TRBJ1-4
CASSPAEVFYEQYF	TRBV5-1	TRBJ2-7
CSALQGAGSSYNEQFF	TRBV20-1	TRBJ2-1
CASSYHRPVGIQYF	TRBV12-3/TRBV12-4	TRBJ2-4
CASRGQGMNYGYTF	TRBV2	TRBJ1-2
CASSRRLAGPYRTDTQYF	TRBV19	TRBJ2-3
CASSYRMGGDTEAFF	TRBV6-5	TRBJ1-1
CASSKTSSYEQYF	TRBV12-3/TRBV12-4	TRBJ2-7
CASIPTRRGYEQYF	TRBV27	TRBJ2-7
CASRGLWDAPYEQYF	TRBV10-2	TRBJ2-7
CASSFTGTSGRRSSYEQYF	TRBV11-2	TRBJ2-7
CASSHKIGGVNTEAFF	TRBV4-2	TRBJ1-1
CASSANPGTKTAEAFF	TRBV7-2	TRBJ1-1
CASSSGSGKTQYF	TRBV19	TRBJ2-5
CASSAGASSTDTQYF	TRBV14	TRBJ2-3
CASSHERGQRNEQFF	TRBV7-8	TRBJ2-1
CASSKGGPYGYTF	TRBV12-3/TRBV12-4	TRBJ1-2
CASSVEGGSYNEQFF	TRBV9	TRBJ2-1
CASRNRGRTDTQYF	TRBV6-1	TRBJ2-3
CASSLSHRGSGYTF	TRBV11-2	TRBJ1-2
CASSRSGGAGDTQYF	TRBV7-3	TRBJ2-3
CASSFLLRRGDTDTQYF	TRBV13	TRBJ2-3
CATSDATGRGPYNEQFF	TRBV24-1	TRBJ2-1
CASSLAGFRNSQETQYF	TRBV5-1	TRBJ2-5
CASSGGGTELYEQYF	TRBV9	TRBJ2-7
CASSYSFSGGRTDTQYF	TRBV6-5	TRBJ2-3
CASSQGLAGELYEQYF	TRBV4-1	TRBJ2-7
CASSQEGGLWRIYGYTF	TRBV14	TRBJ1-2
CASSNRGMDYGYTF	TRBV21-1	TRBJ1-2
CASGAGGPVDTQYF	TRBV11-2	TRBJ2-3
CASRLTASYNEQFF	TRBV12-3/TRBV12-4	TRBJ2-1
CASRTGQGRSGGYTF	TRBV5-1	TRBJ1-2
CSGEFGYEQYF	TRBV29-1	TRBJ2-7
CASRTGLSNYGYTF	TRBV28	TRBJ1-2
CASRWLNTGELFF	TRBV28	TRBJ2-2
CASSIRQGARETQYF	TRBV12-3/TRBV12-4	TRBJ2-5
CASSLFRDKSNQPQHF	TRBV7-9	TRBJ1-5
CSAERLERGIYEQYF	TRBV20-1	TRBJ2-7
CSARGGTAHTGELFF	TRBV20-1	TRBJ2-2
CAWREGRRNTEAFF	TRBV30	TRBJ1-1